This T cell receptor beta chain was documented in a study of human T cells and chemical hapten exposure. Overall study context: Slight volume differences across pooled libraries mainly accounted for varying per-sample TCR yields.

V was clipped by 2 bases and J by 0 bases, with 14 bases between them. Germline values: CDR1 SGHDN, CDR2 FVKESK. The CDR3 covers 16 residues. Time point noted: healthy volunteer bleed at 2 weeks. Unfractionated whole blood yielded total RNA. TCRdb re-derived calls from the RACE reads in MiXCR, one entry per CDR3 protein. This table has over 100,000 distinct CDR3 sequences, more than 7.5% appearing once. Study observations and caveats: TCRs at a frequency above 1 in 1000 stayed unchanged with DPC sensitization.

About this clonotype: What it recognizes is unknown.

V is TRBV14 and J is TRBJ2-7; possible D gene TRBD1, 6 bases. Input material: whole blood. The clonotype comes from a male donor in good health. Some clones in this sample may be carry-over from other donors' samples. The CDR3 reads CASSQLHDRPSYEQYF. The DNA of the CDR3 is TGTGCCAGCAGCCAACTTCACGACAGGCCCTCCTACGAGCAGTACTTC.